Reported below is one T cell receptor beta chain. V lost 0 bases and J lost 10, with 18 bases in between. The germline V gene has CDR1 KGHSH and CDR2 LQKENI. The CDR3 has 15 residues. The data belong to a study of T cell clones after liver transplantation. Study details: In this trial, immunosuppression withdrawal was attempted within 2 years of liver transplant. HCV positivity affected three of eight recipients; the rest lacked autoimmune or viral indications. At least one year of complete immunosuppression withdrawal without enzymes over twice normal defined tolerance.

Only in-frame clones appear in the TCRdb table, and some are missing; sequencing was by immunoSEQ multiplex PCR. The sample yields around 110,000 clones, approximately 90% seen once. Thawed unstimulated PBMCs were FACS-sorted by CD3, CD4 and CD8 into two populations. The chain carries TRBV18 and TRBJ1-2, with no clear D. Sequencing used CD4+ T cells from blood, obtained 12 months after liver transplant. The TCR sequence derives from a human patient who received a liver transplant. The T cells may partly be graft donor cells. Written as DNA, the CDR3 is TGTGCCAGCTCACCACCTATCTTAGGGCCCTCTTCCTACACCTTC. This sequence encodes CASSPPILGPSSYTF.